What follows are 5 T cell receptor beta chains derived from one specimen sequenced in a study of CD8 T cells in ankylosing spondylitis. TCRdb itself ran the 5' RACE reads through MiXCR, one entry per CDR3 protein. Among some 33,000 distinct CDR3 sequences listed, 14% were seen once. Input material: blood. Receptors were obtained from a male donor with ankylosing spondylitis or in good health (not recorded which).

This clonotype was recorded a few times. The junction departs from germline at one end; a sequencing error may be responsible. The chain carries TRBV7-6 and TRBJ1-1, with D maybe TRBD1 (5 bases). The CDR3 is 15 amino acids. Germline V CDR1 and CDR2: SGHVS, FNYEAQ. The CDR3 nucleotides are TGTGCTAGCAGCGCACTAAAGACGGGGGACACTGAAGCTTTCTTT. It specifies CASSALKTGDTEAFF.

This clonotype was detected only a few times. The V call is TRBV5-1, the J call TRBJ2-1; TRBD2 matches at 11 bases. Germline CDR1 SGHRS, CDR2 YFSETQ. The CDR3 has 16 amino acids. V was clipped by 2 bases and J by 0 bases; unmatched bases: 1. This CDR3 reads CASSFTSGSSYNEQFF. The CDR3 DNA sequence: TGCGCCAGCAGCTTCACTAGCGGGAGCTCCTACAATGAGCAGTTCTTC.

In this sample, this clonotype turned up a few times. The chain carries TRBV5-1 and TRBJ2-7, with D perhaps TRBD2 (5 bases). V was shortened by 0 bases and J by 3 bases, with 10 bases between the two germline ends. Germline CDR1 SGHRS, CDR2 YFSETQ. The CDR3 has 14 residues. Written as DNA, the CDR3 is TGCGCCAGCAGCTTGGGGGGAGTGGGCTACGAGCAGTACTTC. This translates into CASSLGGVGYEQYF.

The J gene is TRBJ2-3, the V gene TRBV12-3 or TRBV12-4; D ambiguous. The V end was cut by 2 bases, the J end by 5 bases, with 8 bases between. This CDR3 is built from 13 residues. The chain's CDR3 is CASSLLRRDTQYF. The CDR3 nucleotides read TGTGCCAGCAGTTTACTACGGCGAGATACGCAGTATTTT.

This clonotype has only a few counts. The CDR3: CASSLEIAGSTEAFF. In DNA, the CDR3 is TGTGCCAGCAGTTTAGAGATCGCAGGGAGCACTGAAGCTTTCTTT. The chain carries TRBV12-3 or TRBV12-4 and TRBJ1-1; possible D gene TRBD1, 5 bases. CDR3 size: 15 residues. The ends were cut back, 1 base at V and 4 bases at J, with 13 bases in the middle.